The next 29 T cell receptor beta chains were all read from a single sample in a study of blood T cell repertoires in COVID-19. Libraries were prepared by immunoSEQ multiplex PCR; TCRdb keeps only in-frame clonotypes and omits some of them. The sample yields roughly 280,000 clones, nearly 90% seen once. The source material was PBMCs or T cells enriched from blood (not recorded which). The receptors here all came from a woman aged 55 to 70 who had recovered from COVID-19.

This chain uses TRBV7-3 with TRBJ2-7; D possibly corresponds to TRBD2 (5 bases). CDR3 length: 13 residues. Trimming removed 3 bases from V and 6 bases from J, with 12 bases in between. Germline-derived CDR1 and CDR2 are SGHTA and FQGTGA. The CDR3 loop reads CASSLNHEGEQYF. CDR3 sequence (DNA): TGTGCCAGCAGCTTGAATCATGAGGGCGAGCAGTACTTC.

This chain links TRBV7-9 with TRBJ1-6; the match to TRBD1 covers 8 bases. The J segment lost 9 bases and the V segment lost 4 bases, leaving 11 bases of the junction unmatched. CDR1 is SEHNR, CDR2 FQNEAQ, per germline (reference sequence). The CDR3 sequence is 16 residues long. Here the CDR3 DNA reads TGTGCCAGCAGCTCCCAGGGGGCGGAAACGGGTTCACCCCTCCACTTT. It is translated as CASSSQGAETGSPLHF.

The V call is TRBV7-2, the J call TRBJ1-1; D is uncertain. Trimming pared 4 bases from V and 5 bases from J, leaving 14 bases between. This CDR3 region has 14 residues. The V gene's germline CDR1 is SGHTA and CDR2 FQGNSA. CDR3 loop: CASSSQAWVTEAFF. The DNA of the CDR3 is TGTGCCAGCAGCTCCCAGGCCTGGGTGACTGAAGCTTTCTTT.

Here the CDR3 DNA reads TGCGCCAGCAGCTGGGGCCCAGGGGAGGGGGAGAACACTGAAGCTTTCTTT. This encodes CASSWGPGEGENTEAFF. J is TRBJ1-1 and V is TRBV5-1, with D maybe TRBD1 (6 bases). The CDR3 spans 17 residues. Germline V CDR1 and CDR2: SGHRS, YFSETQ. The germline V and J ends were trimmed by 3 bases and 1 base, with 19 bases remaining between them.

V is TRBV28 and J is TRBJ1-3; D gene unclear. V dropped 6 bases and J dropped 4 bases, with 16 bases sitting between them. The germline CDR1 and CDR2 sequences are MDHEN and SYDVKM. This CDR3 contains 15 residues. CDR3 sequence: CASRPSGPGGNTIYF. CDR3 DNA sequence: TGTGCCAGCAGACCCTCCGGCCCAGGAGGAAACACCATATATTTT.

The V call is TRBV23-1, the J call TRBJ2-5; tentative D call: TRBD2 (5 bases). TRBV23-1 is labeled an ORF, and its function is uncertain. V shed 0 bases and J shed 2 bases, with 16 bases lying between them. The CDR3 has 17 amino acids. The DNA for the CDR3 is TGCGCCAGCAGTCAATCTCGGACTTCGGGGAATCAAGAGACCCAGTACTTC. This translates into CASSQSRTSGNQETQYF.

About this clone itself: Within the sample, other DNA sequences also encode this same CDR3. This chain uses TRBV18 with TRBJ2-5; D is perhaps TRBD2 (6 bases). CDR1 KGHSH and CDR2 LQKENI come from the germline V gene. The CDR3 has 15 amino acids. The V and J ends lost 3 bases and 3 bases respectively, with 14 bases between them. The CDR3 sequence: CASSPGTGGEETQYF. The CDR3 DNA is TGTGCCAGCTCACCGGGGACTGGTGGGGAAGAGACCCAGTACTTC. The full variable domain, its missing parts supplied by reference TRBV18 and TRBJ2-5, is NAGVMQNPRHLVRRRGQEARLRCSPMKGHSHVYWYRQLPEEGLKFMVYLQKENIIDESGMPKERFSAEFPKEGPSILRIQQVVRGDSAAYFCASSPGTGGEETQYFGPGTRLLVL.

V is TRBV18 and J is TRBJ2-3; 9 bases are a match to TRBD2. Germline V CDR1 and CDR2: KGHSH, LQKENI. V shed 0 bases, J shed 0 bases, and the junction held 4 bases outside the gene matches. The CDR3 consists of 17 residues. This CDR3 reads CASSPPLAGPSTDTQYF. CDR3 nucleotides: TGTGCCAGCTCACCACCTCTAGCGGGACCTAGCACAGATACGCAGTATTTT.

This chain joins TRBV7-9 and TRBJ2-1; a weak D match, TRBD1 (6 bases). CDR3 length: 16 amino acids. Germline lookup yields CDR1 SEHNR and CDR2 FQNEAQ (reference sequence). V lost 5 bases to trimming and J lost 0 bases, with 14 bases between them. CDR3 DNA sequence: TGTGCCAGCAGCGACCGACAGGCGAGCTCCTACAATGAGCAGTTCTTC. This sequence encodes CASSDRQASSYNEQFF.

The chain combines TRBV28 with TRBJ2-7; perhaps TRBD2 as D (6 bases). Germline loops: CDR1 MDHEN, CDR2 SYDVKM. The CDR3 consists of 16 residues. Trimming shortened V by 5 bases and J by 1 base, and 18 bases separated the two germline ends. CDR3 nucleotides: TGTGCCAGCAGTCCGGGGTCCGCGGGGACTTCCTACGAGCAGTACTTC. Encoded protein: CASSPGSAGTSYEQYF.

The J gene is TRBJ1-5, the V gene TRBV24-1; D might be TRBD1 (6 bases). The CDR3 runs to 14 residues. Trimming cost V 3 bases and J 6 bases, with 11 bases left between them. Germline V gene lookup returns CDR1 KGHDR and CDR2 SFDVKD. CDR3: CATSDPTGFQPQHF. The DNA of the CDR3 is TGTGCCACCAGTGATCCAACAGGGTTTCAGCCCCAGCATTTT.

V and J are TRBV6-5 and TRBJ1-1, with TRBD1 matching over 7 bases. V gave up 5 bases and J gave up 6 bases; unmatched junction bases: 6. Germline V lookup: CDR1 MNHEY, CDR2 SVGAGI. The CDR3 has 13 amino acids. Written as DNA, the CDR3 is TGTGCCAGCAGTATACAGGGGTCGGCTGAAGCTTTCTTT. Amino acids: CASSIQGSAEAFF.

In nucleotides, the CDR3 is TGTGCCAGCAGTTTTTGGGACAGGGAAGAGACCCAGTACTTC. It encodes CASSFWDREETQYF. The chain has TRBV4-2 and TRBJ2-5; 9 nucleotides line up with TRBD1. Germline V lookup: CDR1 LGHNA, CDR2 YNFKEQ. V shed 6 bases, J shed 3 bases, and the junction held 5 bases outside the gene matches. The CDR3 spans 14 residues.

The chain uses TRBV27 and TRBJ1-6; D is unclear. Trimming stripped 5 bases from V and 6 bases from J, with 17 bases between. CDR1 and CDR2 from the germline V gene are MNHEY and SMNVEV (reference sequence). The CDR3 loop spans 16 amino acids. CDR3 bases: TGTGCCAGCAGTAATCCTTATATAGAGAGTAATTCACCCCTCCACTTT. Amino acid sequence: CASSNPYIESNSPLHF.

For the CDR3, the DNA is TGCAGCGTTCAAGTCGGGGGGACTAGCACAGATACGCAGTATTTT. This gives the protein CSVQVGGTSTDTQYF. The chain employs TRBV29-1 and TRBJ2-3; the match to TRBD2 covers 7 bases. There are 15 residues in the CDR3. V dropped 5 bases and J dropped 0; count of bases not matched to a gene: 8. Per germline, CDR1 SQVTM and CDR2 ANQGSEA.

This chain connects TRBV7-2 to TRBJ1-1, with D hard to call. With 3 bases removed from V and 1 base from J, the gap between germline ends came to 9 bases. This CDR3 comprises 14 residues. From germline, CDR1 is SGHTA and CDR2 FQGNSA. In DNA form, the CDR3 reads TGTGCCAGCAGCTTCACAGTGCAGAACACTGAAGCTTTCTTT. Translating gives CASSFTVQNTEAFF.

About this clone itself: The sample contains more than one DNA sequence encoding this CDR3. The CDR3 spells CASSDGGRGDEQFF. In DNA form, the CDR3 reads TGCGCCAGCAGTGACGGCGGAAGAGGAGATGAGCAGTTCTTC. V gene TRBV10-1 combines with J gene TRBJ2-1, with unresolved D. Looked up from germline, CDR1 is WNHNN and CDR2 is SYGVQD (reference sequence). CDR3 length: 14 amino acids. The V and J ends lost 3 bases and 8 bases respectively, with 14 bases between them.

J is TRBJ1-2 and V is TRBV28; 9 bases line up with TRBD1. Germline V gene data show CDR1 as MDHEN and CDR2 as SYDVKM. V was pared by 4 bases and J by 2 bases, with 5 bases of the junction left unmatched. The CDR3 loop spans 15 amino acids. The CDR3 here is CASSSPGTGNYGYTF. In nucleotides, the CDR3 is TGTGCCAGCAGTTCGCCCGGGACAGGGAACTATGGCTACACCTTC.

V and J are TRBV12-3 or TRBV12-4 and TRBJ1-2, with 7 bases matching TRBD1. CDR3 length: 12 residues. V lost 10 bases, J lost 11 bases, and 13 bases stayed unmatched. The CDR3, as DNA: TGTGCCACTCGTAGACAGGGAACCACTTACACCTTC. This encodes CATRRQGTTYTF.

The chain links TRBV5-5 to TRBJ1-3; weak D call: TRBD1 (5 bases). The CDR3 spans 14 residues. Trimming took 0 bases from V and 8 from J, leaving 12 bases between them. Germline CDR1 and CDR2: SGHKS and YYEKEE (reference sequence). The CDR3 is CASSLAGGTDTIYF. The DNA of the CDR3 is TGTGCCAGCAGCTTGGCTGGAGGGACGGACACCATATATTTT.

V and J are TRBV11-3 and TRBJ2-3, with 9 nucleotides matching TRBD2. Germline lookup yields CDR1 SGHNT and CDR2 YENEEA. The CDR3 length is 17 residues. V dropped 5 bases and J dropped 3; count of bases not matched to a gene: 12. In DNA, the CDR3 is TGTGCCAGCAGCCACCCCTGGGGTAGCGGGAGAACAGATACGCAGTATTTT. Residues: CASSHPWGSGRTDTQYF.

The gene calls are TRBV2 and TRBJ1-2; 9 positions match TRBD1. The CDR3 totals 13 residues. Per the germline V gene, CDR1 is SNHLY and CDR2 is FYNNEI. Trimming at V came to 4 bases and at J to 7 bases, leaving 4 bases not matched to a gene. This chain's CDR3 is CASSGTGVPGYTF. In nucleotides, the CDR3 is TGTGCCAGCAGTGGGACAGGGGTCCCTGGCTACACCTTC.

The chain has TRBV27 and TRBJ2-5; D not resolved. This CDR3 is built from 13 residues. The germline CDR1 and CDR2 sequences are MNHEY and SMNVEV (reference sequence). V gave up 4 bases and J gave up 5 bases, with 11 bases separating them. CDR3 amino acids: CASSSYLMETQYF. Here the CDR3 DNA reads TGTGCCAGCAGTTCCTACCTAATGGAGACCCAGTACTTC.

The chain combines TRBV5-1 with TRBJ1-2; the match to TRBD1 covers 7 bases. With 1 base clipped from V and 3 bases from J, the junction kept 6 bases outside the gene matches. The CDR3 spans 15 residues. Per the germline V gene, CDR1 is SGHRS and CDR2 is YFSETQ. The CDR3 loop reads CASSLIADRDYGYTF. The CDR3 DNA reads as TGCGCCAGCAGCTTGATAGCTGACAGGGACTATGGCTACACCTTC.

J is TRBJ1-4 and V is TRBV10-2, with a possible D match to TRBD1 (5 bases). The CDR3 loop spans 14 amino acids. The germline CDR1 and CDR2 sequences are WSHSY and SAAADI. Trimming stripped 3 bases from V and 7 bases from J, with 12 bases between. The CDR3 region is CASSDQGLGEKLFF. DNA for the CDR3: TGCGCCAGCAGTGATCAGGGTCTAGGTGAAAAACTGTTTTTT.

The chain combines TRBV7-2 with TRBJ2-7, with D uncertain. Trimming stripped 5 bases from V and 0 bases from J, with 11 bases between. This CDR3 spans 14 amino acids. Germline lookup yields CDR1 SGHTA and CDR2 FQGNSA. In DNA form, the CDR3 reads TGTGCCAGCAGCGCCCGGTTGAGCTCCTACGAGCAGTACTTC. Translation gives CASSARLSSYEQYF.

V usage is TRBV3-1 (or the pseudogene TRBV3-2) and J usage is TRBJ2-5; D call uncertain. This CDR3 is 12 amino acids long. The V gene's germline CDR1 is LGHDT and CDR2 YNNKEL (reference sequence). The V end was cut by 4 bases, the J end by 1 base, with 4 bases between. CDR3 protein: CASSLSQETQYF. CDR3 DNA sequence: TGTGCCAGCAGCCTATCCCAAGAGACCCAGTACTTC.

The rearrangement links TRBV4-1 to TRBJ1-3; D remains unclear. The CDR3 totals 16 residues. The germline V gene encodes CDR1 MGHRA and CDR2 YSYEKL. V dropped 1 base and J dropped 2 bases, with 12 bases sitting between them. The CDR3 reads CASSQVLTETGNTIYF. DNA of the CDR3: TGCGCCAGCAGCCAAGTACTCACAGAAACTGGAAACACCATATATTTT.

The chain uses TRBV6-5 and TRBJ1-2, with TRBD1 matching 8 bases. The CDR3 is made up of 13 amino acids. Germline loops: CDR1 MNHEY, CDR2 SVGAGI. V shed 6 bases, J shed 4 bases, and the junction held 4 bases outside the gene matches. The CDR3 DNA sequence: TGTGCCAGCAGGGCAGGGGGCGTCTATGGCTACACCTTC. This sequence encodes CASRAGGVYGYTF.